The 2 T cell receptor beta chains below come from one sample, sequenced in a study of glioma-infiltrating T cells after dendritic cell vaccination. Indicated time point: after dendritic cell vaccination, including at tumor progression/relapse. Assay: immunoSEQ multiplex PCR; the TCRdb copy retains only in-frame clones and omits some. This sample has roughly 100,000 clones, with 90% found just once. Here the sequenced sample was blood, taken after dendritic cell vaccination. Every receptor here comes from a human donor with glioblastoma.

The chain uses TRBV9 and TRBJ2-3; D ambiguous. The length of the CDR3 is 13 residues. Germline V lookup: CDR1 SGDLS, CDR2 YYNGEE. Trimming removed 1 base from V and 5 bases from J, with 8 bases in between. The CDR3 loop reads CASSVSSQDTQYF. CDR3 DNA sequence: TGTGCCAGCAGCGTAAGTAGCCAAGATACGCAGTATTTT.

The chain has TRBV19 and TRBJ2-5; 12 bases map to TRBD2. Germline lookup yields CDR1 LNHDA and CDR2 SQIVND (reference sequence). The junction had 4 bases not matched to a gene; V was cut back by 8 bases and J by 0 bases. The CDR3 length is 15 residues. CDR3 protein: CASQRLAGDQETQYF. In DNA form, the CDR3 reads TGTGCCAGTCAACGACTAGCGGGGGACCAAGAGACCCAGTACTTC.